A single sample gave rise to the 13 T cell receptor beta chains below, sequenced in a study of blood T cell repertoires in COVID-19. Sequenced by immunoSEQ multiplex PCR; TCRdb stores in-frame clones only, minus some. The sample lists about 270,000 clones; approximately 84% were seen once. The sample consisted of peripheral blood. Receptors originate from a human donor in a cohort sampled during active COVID-19.

This clone was recorded only once. The chain uses TRBV28 and TRBJ1-2; D uncertain. Germline lookup yields CDR1 MDHEN and CDR2 SYDVKM. The CDR3 is 13 amino acids. Trimming took 5 bases from V and 4 from J, leaving 11 bases between them. CDR3 amino acids: CASSGYDTYGYTF. In DNA, the CDR3 is TGTGCCAGCAGTGGATATGACACCTATGGCTACACCTTC.

The genes are TRBV4-2 and TRBJ2-1; tentatively, D is TRBD1 (5 bases). This CDR3 has 17 amino acids. The ends were cut back, 0 bases at V and 2 bases at J, with 14 bases in the middle. Germline CDR1 LGHNA, CDR2 YNFKEQ. In DNA form, the CDR3 reads TGTGCCAGCAGCCAAGACAGGGAACCGAATGCCTACAATGAGCAGTTCTTC. This gives the protein CASSQDREPNAYNEQFF.

The chain links TRBV9 to TRBJ1-2, with 7 bases fitting TRBD1. V was clipped by 3 bases and J by 5 bases; unmatched bases: 7. The CDR3 is 14 amino acids. Germline CDR1 reads SGDLS; CDR2 reads YYNGEE. In DNA form, the CDR3 reads TGTGCCAGCAGCGCGGGGACAGTTTTTTATGGCTACACCTTC. This sequence encodes CASSAGTVFYGYTF.

The V call is TRBV3-1 (or the pseudogene TRBV3-2), the J call TRBJ1-4, with TRBD1 matching 12 bases. The CDR3 runs to 15 residues. Germline values: CDR1 LGHDT, CDR2 YNNKEL (reference sequence). V was pared by 3 bases and J by 10 bases, with 6 bases of the junction left unmatched. The CDR3: CASSQGQGAGGKLFF. CDR3 sequence (DNA): TGTGCCAGCAGCCAGGGACAGGGGGCCGGTGGAAAACTGTTTTTT.

CDR3: CSVDYRAGYTF. As DNA, the CDR3 is TGCAGCGTCGACTACAGGGCTGGCTACACCTTC. The gene calls are TRBV29-1 and TRBJ1-2, with a weak D call TRBD1 (6 bases). The CDR3 is made up of 11 amino acids. Germline CDR1 and CDR2: SQVTM and ANQGSEA. The V and J ends lost 6 bases and 7 bases respectively, with 12 bases between them.

V gene TRBV6-5 combines with J gene TRBJ1-6; the match to TRBD1 covers 8 bases. The germline CDR1 and CDR2 sequences are MNHEY and SVGAGI. J was trimmed by 3 bases and V by 7 bases; bases with no gene match: 5. The CDR3 is 15 amino acids. DNA for the CDR3: TGTGCCAGCATCAAGGACAGGGTCTATAATTCACCCCTCCACTTT. It specifies CASIKDRVYNSPLHF.

The chain couples TRBV4-1 to TRBJ2-7, with a weak D call TRBD2 (6 bases). Germline CDR1 reads MGHRA; CDR2 reads YSYEKL. With 4 bases removed from V and 0 bases from J, the gap between germline ends came to 13 bases. This CDR3 has 15 residues. This CDR3 reads CASSPDFSGSYEQYF. The CDR3 coding sequence is TGCGCCAGCAGCCCCGACTTTAGCGGCTCCTACGAGCAGTACTTC.

The V call is TRBV27, the J call TRBJ1-4, with TRBD1 matching over 7 bases. The V gene end was trimmed by 5 bases and the J gene end by 8 bases; junction bases not matched to a gene: 11. This CDR3 region has 15 residues. Germline V CDR1 and CDR2: MNHEY, SMNVEV (reference sequence). The CDR3 DNA is TGTGCCAGCAGTATACAGGGGAGGATAGAAGAAAAACTGTTTTTT. This codes for CASSIQGRIEEKLFF.

The J gene is TRBJ2-3, the V gene TRBV6-1, with 7 positions matching TRBD2. With 3 bases clipped from V and 6 bases from J, the junction kept 6 bases outside the gene matches. This CDR3 region has 14 residues. From germline, CDR1 is MNHNS and CDR2 SASEGT. The CDR3 DNA follows: TGTGCCAGCAGTGACCCCCATAGCGGGGATACGCAGTATTTT. This codes for CASSDPHSGDTQYF.

This clone was observed many times. V and J are TRBV6-2 or TRBV6-3 and TRBJ2-2; 15 nucleotides align to TRBD2. CDR1 is MNHEY and CDR2 is SVGEGT in the germline V gene. The CDR3 contains 18 residues. V trimming: 5 bases; J trimming: 3 bases; junction bases outside the gene matches: 7. This CDR3 is CASSKGLAGGSDTGELFF. As DNA, the CDR3 is TGTGCCAGCAGTAAAGGACTAGCGGGAGGGTCGGACACCGGGGAGCTGTTTTTT.

In this sample, this clone turned up once. The chain combines TRBV15 with TRBJ2-1; D not resolved. There are 14 residues in the CDR3. Germline CDR1 LNHNV, CDR2 YYDKDF (reference sequence). With 0 bases removed from V and 4 bases from J, the gap between germline ends came to 7 bases. CDR3 in amino acids: CATSREGSYNEQFF. CDR3 coding DNA: TGTGCCACCAGCAGAGAGGGCAGTTACAATGAGCAGTTCTTC.

This clone was recorded a few times. V and J are TRBV7-2 and TRBJ1-2; D is unresolved. Trimming stripped 4 bases from V and 0 bases from J, with 9 bases between. This CDR3 is 14 amino acids long. Germline-derived CDR1 and CDR2 are SGHTA and FQGNSA. The CDR3 bases are TGTGCCAGCAGCTCGCGGGTAGCTAACTATGGCTACACCTTC. This encodes CASSSRVANYGYTF.

The chain combines TRBV5-6 with TRBJ1-2, with TRBD1 matching 7 bases. The CDR3 runs to 14 residues. Trimming took 0 bases from V and 7 from J; bases not matched to a gene: 6. Germline-derived CDR1 and CDR2 are SGHDT and YYEEEE. This CDR3 reads CASSLDRGRGGYTF. The CDR3 DNA reads as TGTGCCAGCAGCTTGGACAGGGGTCGTGGTGGCTACACCTTC.